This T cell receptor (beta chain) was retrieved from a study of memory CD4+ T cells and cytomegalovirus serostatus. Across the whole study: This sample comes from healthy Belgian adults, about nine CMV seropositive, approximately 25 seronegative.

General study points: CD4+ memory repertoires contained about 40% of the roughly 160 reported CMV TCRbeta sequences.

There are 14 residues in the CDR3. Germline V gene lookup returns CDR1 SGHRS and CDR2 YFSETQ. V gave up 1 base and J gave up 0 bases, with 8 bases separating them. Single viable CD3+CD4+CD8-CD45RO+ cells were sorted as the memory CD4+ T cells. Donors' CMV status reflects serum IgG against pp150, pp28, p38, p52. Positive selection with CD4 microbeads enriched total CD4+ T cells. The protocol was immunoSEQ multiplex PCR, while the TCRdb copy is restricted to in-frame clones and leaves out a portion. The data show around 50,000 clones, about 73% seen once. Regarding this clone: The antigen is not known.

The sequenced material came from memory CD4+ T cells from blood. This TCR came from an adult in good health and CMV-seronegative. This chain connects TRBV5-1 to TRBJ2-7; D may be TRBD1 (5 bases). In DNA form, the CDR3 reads TGCGCCAGCAGCTTGTCGCAGGGCTCCTACGAGCAGTACTTC. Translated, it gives CASSLSQGSYEQYF.